The clone carrying this T cell receptor (beta chain) was seen only a few times. As yet, its antigen is unknown. This entry is derived from a study of blood T cells in healthy people across ages. PCR was performed a second time for 7 to 11 cycles using a sample-barcoded 5' primer and a J-beta primer mix. All samples gave at least 2.5 million CDR3-containing paired-end reads. TCRdb reprocessed the 5' RACE reads with MiXCR, giving one entry per CDR3 protein. Altogether some 760,000 distinct CDR3 sequences are present, around a quarter being singletons, with the ten largest covering 3% to 4.5%. Findings and caveats of the study: Across samples, TCR beta diversity tracked strongly with naive T cell percentage.

In addition, the sample was reused for a study of T cells of mothers and their children.

Sequencing input: blood. This receptor was obtained from a boy younger than 18 in good health.

CDR3 protein: CSVEDLIAKNIQYF. The DNA of the CDR3 is TGCAGCGTTGAAGACTTGATAGCCAAAAACATTCAGTACTTC. The chain uses TRBV29-1 and TRBJ2-4, with unresolved D. CDR1 SQVTM and CDR2 ANQGSEA come from the germline V gene. The CDR3 is 14 amino acids. V lost 0 bases and J lost 0, with 6 bases in between. The complete variable domain, with remaining parts taken from reference TRBV29-1 and TRBJ2-4, reads SAVISQKPSRDICQRGTSLTIQCQVDSQVTMMFWYRQQPGQSLTLIATANQGSEATYESGFVIDKFPISRPNLTFSTLTVSNMSPEDSSIYLCSVEDLIAKNIQYFGAGTRLSVL.